This T cell receptor (beta chain) was recorded in a study of CD8 T cells in Susac syndrome. Germline V gives CDR1 GTSNPN, CDR2 SVGIG (reference sequence). The CDR3 is 15 amino acids. Losses at the gene ends were 4 bases for V and 1 base for J; bases not matched to a gene: 6. A note on this clonotype: As yet, its antigen is unknown.

Sequencing of TCR beta drew on CD8+ and CD4+ T cells from blood. TEMRA cells were FACS-enriched, while CD8+ and CD4+ T cells were negatively isolated. Random hexamers served to reverse transcribe about 0.5 to 1 ug RNA. An immunoSEQ multiplex PCR amplified TCR beta CDR3 over 54 Vbeta and 13 Jbeta. One entry per CDR3 protein results from TCRdb running MiXCR on the immunoSEQ multiplex PCR reads. The data show 150,000 to 200,000 distinct CDR3 sequences, 90% to 95% seen once. Notes on the study in general: As acknowledged by the study, its TCR sequencing and HLA analysis included a relatively small number of individuals.

V usage is TRBV30 and J usage is TRBJ2-2; 7 bases agree with TRBD1. The receptor was derived from a human donor with multiple sclerosis. Sequenced material: CD4+ T cells from PBMCs. The CDR3 protein is CAWNRDRWNTGELFF. The CDR3 region has the DNA TGTGCCTGGAACCGGGACAGATGGAACACCGGGGAGCTGTTTTTT.